In its sample, the clone carrying this TCR beta chain was seen a few times. This entry comes from a study of vaccination and CD4 T cells after COVID-19. From the PCR reads, TCRdb called clonotypes with MiXCR, one entry per CDR3 protein. The table shows roughly 19,000 distinct CDR3 sequences, with about three fifths occurring only once. CDR1 LNHDA and CDR2 SQIVND come from the germline V gene (reference sequence). V lost 0 bases and J lost 3, with 12 bases in between. The CDR3 covers 16 residues. The specimen was CD4+ T cells from blood, collected after SARS-CoV-2 vaccination. The sequence was collected from a human donor who had recovered from COVID-19. The J gene is TRBJ1-5, the V gene TRBV19, with D uncertain. The CDR3 DNA reads TGTGCCAGTAGTATAGATCGTCCCGGGAACAATCAGCCCCAGCATTTT. Its protein product is CASSIDRPGNNQPQHF.